The clone carrying this TCR beta chain was counted at least ten times. As for time point: before trial treatment. From germline, CDR1 is SGHRS and CDR2 YFSETQ. This CDR3 is built from 14 residues. The V gene lost 2 bases and the J gene lost 5 bases, with 12 bases spanning the gap. The entry originates in a study of low-dose radiotherapy and immunotherapy resistance in tumors. TRAV- and TRBV-specific primers were used for first-strand cDNA, which covered alpha and beta chains. Over about 19 PCR cycles, TCRs were amplified from a constant-region primer and V-primer adapter. TCRdb re-called the reads with MiXCR, one entry per CDR3 protein. Seen here are around 83,000 distinct CDR3 sequences, 18% observed once, and the top ten hold over 4.5%.

The chain links TRBV5-1 to TRBJ2-3; D unclear. The sequencing used PBMCs, collected before treatment. The receptor comes from a male donor with prostate cancer. CDR3 coding DNA: TGCGCCAGCAGCTTCGGTCCGGGCTTAGATACGCAGTATTTT. Translated, it gives CASSFGPGLDTQYF.